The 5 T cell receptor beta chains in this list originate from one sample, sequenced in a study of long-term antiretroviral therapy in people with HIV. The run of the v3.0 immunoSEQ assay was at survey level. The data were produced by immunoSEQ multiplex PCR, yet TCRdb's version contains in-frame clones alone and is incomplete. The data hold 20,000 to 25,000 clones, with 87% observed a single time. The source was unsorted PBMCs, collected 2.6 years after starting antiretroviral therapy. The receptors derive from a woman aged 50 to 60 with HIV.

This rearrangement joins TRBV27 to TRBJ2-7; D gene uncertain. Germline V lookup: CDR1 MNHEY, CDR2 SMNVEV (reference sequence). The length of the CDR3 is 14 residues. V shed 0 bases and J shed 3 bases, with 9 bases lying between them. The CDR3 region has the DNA TGTGCCAGCAGTTTATCCGTTTCAAACTACGAGCAGTACTTC. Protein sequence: CASSLSVSNYEQYF.

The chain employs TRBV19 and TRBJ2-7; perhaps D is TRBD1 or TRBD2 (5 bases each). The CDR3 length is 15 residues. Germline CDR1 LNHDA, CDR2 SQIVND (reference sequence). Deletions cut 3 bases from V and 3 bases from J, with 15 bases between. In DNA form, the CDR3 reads TGTGCCAGTAGTATTGGCAGTGGGGGTGACTACGAGCAGTACTTC. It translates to CASSIGSGGDYEQYF.

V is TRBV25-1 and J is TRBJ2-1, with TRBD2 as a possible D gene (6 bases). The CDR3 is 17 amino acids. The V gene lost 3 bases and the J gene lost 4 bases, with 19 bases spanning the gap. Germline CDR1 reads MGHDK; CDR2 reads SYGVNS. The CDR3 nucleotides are TGTGCCAGCAGTGAGGTTCAGCTCGGGAGCTATTACAATGAGCAGTTCTTC. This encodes CASSEVQLGSYYNEQFF. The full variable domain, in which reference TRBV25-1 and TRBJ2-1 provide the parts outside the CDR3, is EADIYQTPRYLVIGTGKKITLECSQTMGHDKMYWYQQDPGMELHLIHYSYGVNSTEKGDLSSESTVSRIRTEHFPLTLESARPSHTSQYLCASSEVQLGSYYNEQFFGPGTRLTVL.

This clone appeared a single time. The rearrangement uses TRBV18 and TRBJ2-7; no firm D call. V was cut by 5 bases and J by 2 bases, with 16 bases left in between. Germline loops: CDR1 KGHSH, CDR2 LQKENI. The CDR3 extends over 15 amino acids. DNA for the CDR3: TGTGCCAGCTCAACAAGTACGACACTCCCCTACGAGCAGTACTTC. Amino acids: CASSTSTTLPYEQYF.

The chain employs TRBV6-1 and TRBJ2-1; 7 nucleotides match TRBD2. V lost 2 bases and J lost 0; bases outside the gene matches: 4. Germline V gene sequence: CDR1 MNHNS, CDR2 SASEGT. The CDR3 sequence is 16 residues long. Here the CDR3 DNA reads TGTGCCAGCAGTGAACTAGCGGCCAACTCCTACAATGAGCAGTTCTTC. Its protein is CASSELAANSYNEQFF.